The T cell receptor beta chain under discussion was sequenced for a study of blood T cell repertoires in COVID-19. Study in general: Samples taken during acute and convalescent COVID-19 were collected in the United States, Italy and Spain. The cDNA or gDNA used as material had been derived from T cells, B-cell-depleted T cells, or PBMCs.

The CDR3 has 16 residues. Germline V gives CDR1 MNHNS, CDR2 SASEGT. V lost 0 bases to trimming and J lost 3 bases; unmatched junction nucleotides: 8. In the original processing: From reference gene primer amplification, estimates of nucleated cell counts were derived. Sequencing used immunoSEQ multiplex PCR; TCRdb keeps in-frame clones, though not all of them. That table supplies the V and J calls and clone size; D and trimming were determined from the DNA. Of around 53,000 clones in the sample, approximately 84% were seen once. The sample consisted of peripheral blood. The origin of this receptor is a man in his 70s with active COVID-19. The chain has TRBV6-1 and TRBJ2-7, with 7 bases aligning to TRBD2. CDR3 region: CASSEALPSSGYEQYF. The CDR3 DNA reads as TGTGCCAGCAGTGAAGCGCTTCCGTCTAGCGGCTACGAGCAGTACTTC.